This T cell receptor beta chain is from a study of blood T cell repertoires in COVID-19. Study overall: The study drew acute and convalescent COVID-19 samples from the United States, Italy and Spain. T cells, B-cell-depleted T cells, or PBMCs supplied cDNA or gDNA.

Only one count was recorded for this clone. Looked up from germline, CDR1 is LGHNT and CDR2 is FRNRAP. The CDR3 is 13 amino acids. Between the trimmed V and J ends, which lost 3 bases and 7 bases, there was a span of 13 bases. As handled by the study authors: It was from reference gene primer amplification that nucleated cell counts were estimated. The protocol was immunoSEQ multiplex PCR, while the TCRdb copy is restricted to in-frame clones and leaves out a portion. D and trimming were read from the DNA, whereas the V and J calls and clone size are those reported in that table. The top ten hold about 7.8% of the sample, which has about 160,000 clones, roughly 80% seen once.

The V gene is TRBV12-5, the J gene TRBJ2-7; the D gene is possibly TRBD1 (6 bases). The source material was peripheral blood. The receptor comes from a man aged 55 to 70 with acute or convalescent COVID-19. The CDR3 DNA follows: TGTGCTAGTGGTTTTGCAGGGGCTGGTGAGCAGTACTTC. Its translation is CASGFAGAGEQYF.